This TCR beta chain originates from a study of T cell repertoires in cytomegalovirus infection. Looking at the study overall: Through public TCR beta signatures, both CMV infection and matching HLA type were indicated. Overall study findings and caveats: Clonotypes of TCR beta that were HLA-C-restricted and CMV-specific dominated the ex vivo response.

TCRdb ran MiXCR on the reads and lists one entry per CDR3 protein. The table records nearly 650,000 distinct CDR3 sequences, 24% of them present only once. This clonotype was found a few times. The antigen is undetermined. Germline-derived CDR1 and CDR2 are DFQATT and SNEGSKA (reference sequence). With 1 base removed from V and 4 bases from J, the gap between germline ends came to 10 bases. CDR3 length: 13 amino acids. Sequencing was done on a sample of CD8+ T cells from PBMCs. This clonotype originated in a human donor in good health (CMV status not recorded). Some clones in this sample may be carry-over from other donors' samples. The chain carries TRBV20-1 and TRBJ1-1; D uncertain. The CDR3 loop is CSARALGSTEAFF. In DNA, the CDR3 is TGCAGTGCTAGAGCTTTGGGGAGCACTGAAGCTTTCTTT.